This T cell receptor beta chain was recovered during a study of T cells in Graves' hyperthyroidism and ophthalmopathy. Study in general: Blood was drawn when the patient was first diagnosed and still untreated.

The sample holds many counts of this clonotype. TCR beta CDR3 sequences were amplified from RNA transcripts. Carried out on the TCR CDR3, a first-round RT-PCR used the HTBI primer set. MiXCR was run by TCRdb on the multiplex PCR reads, yielding one entry per CDR3 protein. The sample has roughly 630,000 distinct CDR3 sequences, around 16% seen once. The ends were cut back, 5 bases at V and 1 base at J, with 8 bases in the middle. Germline V gene data show CDR1 as SNHLY and CDR2 as FYNNEI. The CDR3 covers 13 residues. Sequences were obtained from blood. The chain uses TRBV2 and TRBJ2-5; D gene ambiguous. The clonotype comes from a woman between 25 and 40 years old with Graves' hyperthyroidism. In nucleotides, the CDR3 is TGTGCCAGCAGTTTACAGCTCCAAGAGACCCAGTACTTC. Translated: CASSLQLQETQYF. The full variable domain, rest sourced from reference TRBV2 and TRBJ2-5, is EPEVTQTPSHQVTQMGQEVILRCVPISNHLYFYWYRQILGQKVEFLVSFYNNEISEKSEIFDDQFSVERPDGSNFTLKIRSTKLEDSAMYFCASSLQLQETQYFGPGTRLLVL.